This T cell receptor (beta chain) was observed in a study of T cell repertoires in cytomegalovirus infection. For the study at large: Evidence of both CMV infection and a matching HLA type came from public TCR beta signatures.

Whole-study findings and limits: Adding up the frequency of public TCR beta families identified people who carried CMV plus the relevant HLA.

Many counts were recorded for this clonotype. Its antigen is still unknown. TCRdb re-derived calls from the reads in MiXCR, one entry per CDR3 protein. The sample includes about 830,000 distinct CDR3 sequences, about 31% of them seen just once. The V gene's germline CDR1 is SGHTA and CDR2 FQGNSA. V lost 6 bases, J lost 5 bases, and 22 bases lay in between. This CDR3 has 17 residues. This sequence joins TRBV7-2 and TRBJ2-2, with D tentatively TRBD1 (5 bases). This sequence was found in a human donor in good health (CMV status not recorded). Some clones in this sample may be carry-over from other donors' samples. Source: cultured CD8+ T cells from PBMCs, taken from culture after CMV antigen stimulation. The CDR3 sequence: CASRGLNQAIRTGELFF. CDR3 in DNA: TGTGCCAGCAGGGGGCTTAATCAGGCTATTAGGACCGGGGAGCTGTTTTTT.